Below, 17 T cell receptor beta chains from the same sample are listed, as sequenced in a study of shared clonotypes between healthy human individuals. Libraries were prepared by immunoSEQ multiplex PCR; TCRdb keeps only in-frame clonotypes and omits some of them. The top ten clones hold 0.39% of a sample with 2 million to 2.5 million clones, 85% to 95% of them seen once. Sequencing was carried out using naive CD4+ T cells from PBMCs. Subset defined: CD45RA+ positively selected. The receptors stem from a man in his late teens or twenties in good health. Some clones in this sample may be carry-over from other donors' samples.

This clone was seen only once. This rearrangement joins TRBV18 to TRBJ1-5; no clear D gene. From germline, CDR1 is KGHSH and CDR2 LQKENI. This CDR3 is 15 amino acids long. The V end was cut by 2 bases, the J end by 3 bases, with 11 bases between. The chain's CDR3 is CASSPSGNYNQPQHF. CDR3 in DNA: TGTGCCAGCTCACCATCAGGAAACTACAATCAGCCCCAGCATTTT.

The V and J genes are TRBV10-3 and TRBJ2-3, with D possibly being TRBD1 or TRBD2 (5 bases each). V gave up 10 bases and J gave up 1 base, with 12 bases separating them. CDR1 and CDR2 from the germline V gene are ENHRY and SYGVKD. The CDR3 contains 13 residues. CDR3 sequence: CATQMGGTDTQYF. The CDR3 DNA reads TGTGCCACCCAGATGGGGGGCACAGATACGCAGTATTTT.

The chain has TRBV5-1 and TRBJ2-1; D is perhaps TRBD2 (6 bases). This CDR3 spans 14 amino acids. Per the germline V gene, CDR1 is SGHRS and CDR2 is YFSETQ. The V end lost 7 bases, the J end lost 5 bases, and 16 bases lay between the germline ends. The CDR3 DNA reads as TGCGCCAGCTACTCCCTCGGCGGGAACAATGAGCAGTTCTTC. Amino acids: CASYSLGGNNEQFF.

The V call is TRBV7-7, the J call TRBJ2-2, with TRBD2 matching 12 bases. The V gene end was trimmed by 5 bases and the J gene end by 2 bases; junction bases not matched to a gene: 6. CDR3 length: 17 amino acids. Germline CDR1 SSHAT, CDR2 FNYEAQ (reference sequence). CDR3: CASSPRLAGDNTGELFF. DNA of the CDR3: TGTGCCAGCAGCCCTAGACTAGCGGGAGACAACACCGGGGAGCTGTTTTTT.

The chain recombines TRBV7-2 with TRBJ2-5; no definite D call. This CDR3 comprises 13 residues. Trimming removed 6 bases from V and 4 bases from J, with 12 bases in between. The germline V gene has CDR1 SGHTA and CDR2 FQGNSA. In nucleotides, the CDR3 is TGTGCCAGCAGACGCAGTGTAGTAGAGACCCAGTACTTC. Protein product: CASRRSVVETQYF.

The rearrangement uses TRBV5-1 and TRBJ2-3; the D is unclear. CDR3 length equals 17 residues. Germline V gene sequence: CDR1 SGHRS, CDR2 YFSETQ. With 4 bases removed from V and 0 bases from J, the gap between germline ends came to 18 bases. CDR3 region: CASSTRRSAESTDTQYF. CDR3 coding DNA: TGCGCCAGCAGCACGCGCCGTTCCGCGGAAAGCACAGATACGCAGTATTTT.

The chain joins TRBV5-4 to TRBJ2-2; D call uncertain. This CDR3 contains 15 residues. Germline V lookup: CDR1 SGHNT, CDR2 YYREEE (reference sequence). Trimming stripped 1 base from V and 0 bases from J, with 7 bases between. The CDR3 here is CASSLPVPNTGELFF. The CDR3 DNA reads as TGTGCCAGCAGCTTGCCCGTCCCGAACACCGGGGAGCTGTTTTTT.

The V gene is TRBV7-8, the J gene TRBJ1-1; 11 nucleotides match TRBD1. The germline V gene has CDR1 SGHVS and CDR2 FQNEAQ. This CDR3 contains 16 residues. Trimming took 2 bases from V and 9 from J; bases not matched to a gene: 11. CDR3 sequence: CASSLSGTGGLLKAFF. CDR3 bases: TGTGCCAGCAGCTTATCCGGGACAGGGGGGTTACTCAAAGCTTTCTTT.

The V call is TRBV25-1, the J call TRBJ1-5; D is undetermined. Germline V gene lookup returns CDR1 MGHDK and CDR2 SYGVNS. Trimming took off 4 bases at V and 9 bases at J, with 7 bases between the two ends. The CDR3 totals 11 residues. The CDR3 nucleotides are TGTGCCAGCAGTGGGAGTGGGCCCCAGCATTTT. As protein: CASSGSGPQHF.

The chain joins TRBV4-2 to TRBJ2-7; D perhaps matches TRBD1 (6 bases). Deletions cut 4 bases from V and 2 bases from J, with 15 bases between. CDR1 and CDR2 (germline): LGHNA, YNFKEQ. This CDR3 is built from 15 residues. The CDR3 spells CASSPNQGQAYEQYF. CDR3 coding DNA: TGTGCCAGCAGCCCCAACCAGGGACAAGCCTACGAGCAGTACTTC.

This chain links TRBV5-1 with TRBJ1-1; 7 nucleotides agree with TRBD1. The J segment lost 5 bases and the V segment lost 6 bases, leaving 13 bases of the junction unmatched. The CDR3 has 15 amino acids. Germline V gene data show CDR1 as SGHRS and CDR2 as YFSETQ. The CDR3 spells CASIGIGGSRTEAFF. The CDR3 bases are TGCGCCAGCATTGGAATAGGGGGCTCGAGGACTGAAGCTTTCTTT.

The CDR3 nucleotides are TGTGCCAGCAGCTTAGCAAACGAGCAGTACTTC. It is translated as CASSLANEQYF. The chain carries TRBV7-2 and TRBJ2-7; D unclear. The germline V and J ends were trimmed by 0 bases and 5 bases, with 2 bases remaining between them. Germline V CDR1 and CDR2: SGHTA, FQGNSA. The CDR3 covers 11 residues.

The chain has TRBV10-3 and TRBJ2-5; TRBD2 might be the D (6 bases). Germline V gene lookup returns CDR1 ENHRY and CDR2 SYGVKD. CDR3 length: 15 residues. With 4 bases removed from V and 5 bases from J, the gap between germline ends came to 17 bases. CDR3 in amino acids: CAISAGVIRGETQYF. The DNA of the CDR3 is TGTGCCATCAGTGCGGGAGTGATCCGAGGGGAGACCCAGTACTTC.

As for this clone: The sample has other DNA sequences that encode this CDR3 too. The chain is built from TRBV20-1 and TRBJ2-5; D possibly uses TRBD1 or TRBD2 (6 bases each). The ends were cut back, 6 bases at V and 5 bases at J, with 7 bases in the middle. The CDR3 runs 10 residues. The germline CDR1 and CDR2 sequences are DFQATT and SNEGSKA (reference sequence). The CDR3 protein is CSAGGETQYF. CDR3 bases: TGCAGTGCAGGGGGGGAGACCCAGTACTTC.

The DNA of the CDR3 is TGTGCCAGTAGTATTAGAGGACAGGGTCGAAATGAGCAGTTCTTC. This gives the protein CASSIRGQGRNEQFF. The chain couples TRBV19 to TRBJ2-1; 8 nucleotides align to TRBD1. The CDR3 covers 15 residues. Germline CDR1 LNHDA, CDR2 SQIVND (reference sequence). The J segment lost 7 bases and the V segment lost 3 bases, leaving 8 bases of the junction unmatched.

DNA of the CDR3: TGTGCCACCAGCAGAGGTGGAGGGGGCGCCGGGGAGCTGTTTTTT. It yields the protein CATSRGGGGAGELFF. The rearrangement links TRBV15 to TRBJ2-2; D may be TRBD1 (7 bases). The CDR3 loop spans 15 amino acids. V gave up 1 base and J gave up 6 bases, with 12 bases separating them. The germline V gene has CDR1 LNHNV and CDR2 YYDKDF (reference sequence).

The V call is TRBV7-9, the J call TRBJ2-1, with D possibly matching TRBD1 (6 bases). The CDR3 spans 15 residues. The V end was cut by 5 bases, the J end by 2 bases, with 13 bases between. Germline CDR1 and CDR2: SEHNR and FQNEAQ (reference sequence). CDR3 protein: CASSQGQRTYNEQFF. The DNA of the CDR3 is TGTGCCAGCAGCCAAGGACAGAGAACCTACAATGAGCAGTTCTTC.